This T cell receptor (beta chain) was sequenced in a study of OX40 agonist ivuxolimab in advanced cancers. Sequencing was performed with immunoSEQ multiplex PCR; in TCRdb, only in-frame clones are kept and a portion is missing. The sample contains about 83,000 clones, under 90% of which appear only once. The CDR3 extends over 14 amino acids. Trimming shortened V by 0 bases and J by 2 bases, and 8 bases separated the two germline ends. Germline V gene lookup returns CDR1 LNHDA and CDR2 SQIVND (reference sequence). The genes are TRBV19 and TRBJ2-7; the D gene is possibly TRBD2 (6 bases). The TCR comes from an adult with an advanced solid tumor such as melanoma, head and neck, liver or kidney cancer. The specimen was CD4+ or CD8+ T cells sorted from blood, collected in a trial of the OX40 agonist ivuxolimab. The CDR3 spells CASSIEGGAYEQYF. CDR3 nucleotides: TGTGCCAGTAGTATAGAGGGGGGAGCCTACGAGCAGTACTTC.